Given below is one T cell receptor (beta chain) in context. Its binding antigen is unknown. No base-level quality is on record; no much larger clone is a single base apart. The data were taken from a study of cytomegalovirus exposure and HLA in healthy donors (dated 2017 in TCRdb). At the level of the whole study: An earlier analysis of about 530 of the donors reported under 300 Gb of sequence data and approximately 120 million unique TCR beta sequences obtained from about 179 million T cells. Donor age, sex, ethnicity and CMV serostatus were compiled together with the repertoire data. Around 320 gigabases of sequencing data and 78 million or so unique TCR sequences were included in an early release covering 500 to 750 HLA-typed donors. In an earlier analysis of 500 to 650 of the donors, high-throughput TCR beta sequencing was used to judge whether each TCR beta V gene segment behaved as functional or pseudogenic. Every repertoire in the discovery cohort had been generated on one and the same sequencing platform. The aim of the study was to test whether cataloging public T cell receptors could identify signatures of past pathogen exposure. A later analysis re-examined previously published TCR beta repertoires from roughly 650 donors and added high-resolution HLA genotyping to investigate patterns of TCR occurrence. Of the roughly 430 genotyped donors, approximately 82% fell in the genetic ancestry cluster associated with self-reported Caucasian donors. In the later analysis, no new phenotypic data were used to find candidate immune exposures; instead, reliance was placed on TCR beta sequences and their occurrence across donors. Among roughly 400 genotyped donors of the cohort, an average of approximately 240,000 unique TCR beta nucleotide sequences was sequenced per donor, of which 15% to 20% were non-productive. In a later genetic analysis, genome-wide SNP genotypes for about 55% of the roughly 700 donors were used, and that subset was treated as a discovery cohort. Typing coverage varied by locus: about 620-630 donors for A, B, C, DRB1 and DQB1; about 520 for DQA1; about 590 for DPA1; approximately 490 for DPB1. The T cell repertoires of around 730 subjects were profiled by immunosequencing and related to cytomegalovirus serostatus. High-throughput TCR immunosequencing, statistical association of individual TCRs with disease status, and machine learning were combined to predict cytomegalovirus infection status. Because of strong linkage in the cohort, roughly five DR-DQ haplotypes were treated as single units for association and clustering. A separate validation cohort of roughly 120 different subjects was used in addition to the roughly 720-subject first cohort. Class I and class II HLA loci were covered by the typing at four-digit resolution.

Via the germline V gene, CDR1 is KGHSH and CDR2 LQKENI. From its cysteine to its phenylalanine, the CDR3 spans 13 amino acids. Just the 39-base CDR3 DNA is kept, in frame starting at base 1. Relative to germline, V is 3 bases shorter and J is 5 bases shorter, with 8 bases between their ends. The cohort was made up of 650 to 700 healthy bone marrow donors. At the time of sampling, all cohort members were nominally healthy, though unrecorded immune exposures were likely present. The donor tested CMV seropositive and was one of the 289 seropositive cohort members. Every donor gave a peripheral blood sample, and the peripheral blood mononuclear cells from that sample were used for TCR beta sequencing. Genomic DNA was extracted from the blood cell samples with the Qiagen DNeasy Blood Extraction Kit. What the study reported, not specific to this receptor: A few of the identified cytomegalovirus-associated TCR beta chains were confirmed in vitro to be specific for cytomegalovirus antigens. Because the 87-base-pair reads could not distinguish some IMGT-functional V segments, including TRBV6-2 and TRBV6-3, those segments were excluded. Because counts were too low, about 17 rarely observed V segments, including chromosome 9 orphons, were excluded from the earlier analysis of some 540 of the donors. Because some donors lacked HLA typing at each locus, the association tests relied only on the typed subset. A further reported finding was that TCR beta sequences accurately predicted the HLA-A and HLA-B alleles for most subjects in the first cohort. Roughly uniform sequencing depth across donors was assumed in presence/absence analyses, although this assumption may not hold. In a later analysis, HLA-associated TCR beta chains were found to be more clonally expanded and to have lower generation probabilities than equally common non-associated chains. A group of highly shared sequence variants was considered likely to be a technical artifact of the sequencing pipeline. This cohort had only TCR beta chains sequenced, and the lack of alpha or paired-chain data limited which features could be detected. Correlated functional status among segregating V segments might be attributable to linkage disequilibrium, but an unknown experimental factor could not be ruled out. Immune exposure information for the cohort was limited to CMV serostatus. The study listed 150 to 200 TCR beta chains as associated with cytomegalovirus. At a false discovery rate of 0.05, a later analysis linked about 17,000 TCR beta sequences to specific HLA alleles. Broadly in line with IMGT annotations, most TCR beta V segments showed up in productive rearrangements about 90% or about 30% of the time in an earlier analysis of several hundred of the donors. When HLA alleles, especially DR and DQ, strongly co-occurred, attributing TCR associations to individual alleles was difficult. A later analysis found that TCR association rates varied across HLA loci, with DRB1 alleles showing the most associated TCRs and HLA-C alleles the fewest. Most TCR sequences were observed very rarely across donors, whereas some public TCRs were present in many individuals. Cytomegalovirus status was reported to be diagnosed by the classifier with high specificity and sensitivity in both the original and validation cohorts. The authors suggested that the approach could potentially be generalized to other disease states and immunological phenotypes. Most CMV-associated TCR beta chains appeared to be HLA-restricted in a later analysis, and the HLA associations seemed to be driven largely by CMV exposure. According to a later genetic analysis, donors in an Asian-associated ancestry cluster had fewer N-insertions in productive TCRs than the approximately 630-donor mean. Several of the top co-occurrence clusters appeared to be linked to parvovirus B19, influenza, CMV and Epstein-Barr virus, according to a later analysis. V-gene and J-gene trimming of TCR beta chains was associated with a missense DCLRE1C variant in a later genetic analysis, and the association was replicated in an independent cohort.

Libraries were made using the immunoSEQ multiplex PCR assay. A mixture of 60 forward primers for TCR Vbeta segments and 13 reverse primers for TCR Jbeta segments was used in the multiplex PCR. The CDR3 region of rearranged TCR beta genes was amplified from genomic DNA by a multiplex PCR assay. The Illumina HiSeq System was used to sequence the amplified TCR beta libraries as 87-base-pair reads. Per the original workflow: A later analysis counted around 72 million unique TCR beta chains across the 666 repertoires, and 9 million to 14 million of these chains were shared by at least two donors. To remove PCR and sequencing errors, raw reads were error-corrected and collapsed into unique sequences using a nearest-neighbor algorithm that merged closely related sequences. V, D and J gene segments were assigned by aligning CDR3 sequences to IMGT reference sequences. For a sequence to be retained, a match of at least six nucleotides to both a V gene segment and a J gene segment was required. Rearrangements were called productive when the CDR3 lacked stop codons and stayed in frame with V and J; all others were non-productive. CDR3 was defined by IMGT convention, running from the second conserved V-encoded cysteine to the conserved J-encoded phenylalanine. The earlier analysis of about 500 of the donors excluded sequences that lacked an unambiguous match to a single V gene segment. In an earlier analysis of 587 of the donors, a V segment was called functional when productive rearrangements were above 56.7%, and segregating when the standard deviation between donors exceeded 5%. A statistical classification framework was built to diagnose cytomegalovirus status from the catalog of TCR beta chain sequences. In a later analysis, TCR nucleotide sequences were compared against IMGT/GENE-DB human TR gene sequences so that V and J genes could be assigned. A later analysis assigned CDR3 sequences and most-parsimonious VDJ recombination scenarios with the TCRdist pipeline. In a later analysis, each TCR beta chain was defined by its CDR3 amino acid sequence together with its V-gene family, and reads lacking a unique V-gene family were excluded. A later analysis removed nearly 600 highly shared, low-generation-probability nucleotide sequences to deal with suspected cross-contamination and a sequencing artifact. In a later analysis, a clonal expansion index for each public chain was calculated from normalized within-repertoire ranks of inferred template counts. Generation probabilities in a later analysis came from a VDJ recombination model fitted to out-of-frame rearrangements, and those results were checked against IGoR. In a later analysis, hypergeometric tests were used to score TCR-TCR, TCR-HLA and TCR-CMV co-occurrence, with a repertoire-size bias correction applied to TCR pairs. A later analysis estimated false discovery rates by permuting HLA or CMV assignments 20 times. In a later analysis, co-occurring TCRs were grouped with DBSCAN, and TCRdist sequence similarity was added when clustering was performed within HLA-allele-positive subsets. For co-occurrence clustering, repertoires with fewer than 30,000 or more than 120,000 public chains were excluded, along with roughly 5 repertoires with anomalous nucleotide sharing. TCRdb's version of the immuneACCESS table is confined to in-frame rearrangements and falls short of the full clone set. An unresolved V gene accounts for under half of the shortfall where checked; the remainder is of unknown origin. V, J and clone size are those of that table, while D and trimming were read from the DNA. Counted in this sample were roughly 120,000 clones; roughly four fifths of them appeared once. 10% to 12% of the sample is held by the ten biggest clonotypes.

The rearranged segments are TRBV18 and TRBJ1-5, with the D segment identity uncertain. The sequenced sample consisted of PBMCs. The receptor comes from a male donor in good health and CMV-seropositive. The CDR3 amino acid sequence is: CASSPNEHQPQHF. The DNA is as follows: TGTGCCAGCTCACCGAACGAGCATCAGCCCCAGCATTTT.